A single sample is the source of the 22 T cell receptor beta chains below, sequenced in a study of T-cell reconstitution after alpha-beta-depleted transplantation in children. Unique molecular identifiers tagged the TCRbeta library. TCRdb fed the PCR reads into MiXCR, producing one record per CDR3 protein. The table has approximately 350,000 distinct CDR3 sequences, 10% seen once. Material: PBMCs from the stem cell graft donor, obtained from the stem cell graft. The receptors shown here come from a human donor who donated a stem cell graft to a child with acute lymphoblastic leukemia.

This clonotype was counted a few times. V gene TRBV5-1 combines with J gene TRBJ2-7; 14 bases are a match to TRBD2. After removal of 4 bases from V and 0 bases from J, the junction contained 9 bases not matched to a gene. CDR3 length: 18 amino acids. In germline, CDR1 is SGHRS, CDR2 YFSETQ. The CDR3 DNA is TGCGCCAGCAGCGGCGGACTAGCGGGAGGACTACTCTCCTACGAGCAGTACTTC. The encoded protein is CASSGGLAGGLLSYEQYF.

This clonotype occurred a few times. The J gene is TRBJ2-3, the V gene TRBV6-2 or TRBV6-3, with D maybe TRBD2 (6 bases). Deletions cut 6 bases from V and 0 bases from J, with 10 bases between. The CDR3 consists of 14 residues. Germline values: CDR1 MNHEY, CDR2 SVGEGT. CDR3 amino acids: CASRGLASTDTQYF. CDR3 nucleotide sequence: TGTGCCAGCAGGGGGCTAGCGAGCACAGATACGCAGTATTTT.

The chain is built from TRBV5-1 and TRBJ1-6; D possibly corresponds to TRBD1 (6 bases). The CDR3 contains 13 residues. V lost 4 bases and J 10 bases, leaving 12 bases between the germline ends. Germline V lookup: CDR1 SGHRS, CDR2 YFSETQ. The CDR3 region has the DNA TGCGCCAGCAGCGGGGACATCGGATCACCCCTCCACTTT. Translating it yields CASSGDIGSPLHF.

In its sample, this clonotype was seen many times. The chain uses TRBV12-3 or TRBV12-4 and TRBJ2-3; no clear D gene. The CDR3 totals 14 residues. Trimming removed 2 bases from V and 2 bases from J, with 8 bases in between. Here the CDR3 reads CASSLSQHTDTQYF. As DNA, the CDR3 is TGTGCCAGCAGTTTAAGTCAGCACACAGATACGCAGTATTTT.

In its sample, this clonotype was seen a few times. The rearrangement joins TRBV7-9 to TRBJ2-3; no clear D. V was trimmed by 2 bases and J by 0 bases, leaving 12 bases between them. CDR1 and CDR2 from the germline V gene are SEHNR and FQNEAQ (reference sequence). The CDR3 is 16 residues long. Here the CDR3 reads CASSLSFGSSTDTQYF. CDR3 coding DNA: TGTGCCAGCAGCTTAAGTTTCGGGTCTAGCACAGATACGCAGTATTTT. Looking up the rest from reference TRBV7-9 and TRBJ2-3 gives the full variable domain: DTGVSQNPRHKITKRGQNVTFRCDPISEHNRLYWYRQTLGQGPEFLTYFQNEAQLEKSRLLSDRFSAERPKGSFSTLEIQRTEQGDSAMYLCASSLSFGSSTDTQYFGPGTRLTVL.

This clonotype was picked up a small number of times. The rearrangement uses TRBV6-1 and TRBJ1-5; TRBD1 matches at 7 bases. Germline V CDR1 and CDR2: MNHNS, SASEGT. The CDR3 spans 13 residues. The V segment lost 6 bases and the J segment 6 bases; nucleotides outside the gene matches: 5. CDR3 DNA sequence: TGTGCCAGCAGCCGACAGGGACGTCAGCCCCAGCATTTT. This translates into CASSRQGRQPQHF.

This clonotype was observed a few times. V is TRBV4-1 and J is TRBJ1-5; 11 bases align to TRBD1. V lost 2 bases to trimming and J lost 5 bases; unmatched junction nucleotides: 2. In germline, CDR1 is MGHRA, CDR2 YSYEKL. This CDR3 region has 15 residues. CDR3: CASSQPGQGDQPQHF. In nucleotides, the CDR3 is TGCGCCAGCAGCCAACCGGGACAGGGGGATCAGCCCCAGCATTTT.

V is TRBV20-1 and J is TRBJ1-2; 9 nucleotides agree with TRBD1. The length of the CDR3 is 13 residues. J lost 3 bases, V lost 5 bases, and 4 bases had no gene match. Germline loops: CDR1 DFQATT, CDR2 SNEGSKA (reference sequence). CDR3 loop: CSAQTGGHYGYTF. As DNA, the CDR3 is TGCAGTGCTCAGACAGGGGGACACTATGGCTACACCTTC.

The chain recombines TRBV4-1 with TRBJ2-2, with 8 bases that match TRBD1. CDR3 length: 15 amino acids. Germline V gives CDR1 MGHRA, CDR2 YSYEKL. V shed 6 bases, J shed 6 bases, and the junction held 9 bases outside the gene matches. CDR3 nucleotides: TGCGCCAGCAGGTACAGGGGGTCAATGGCCGGGGAGCTGTTTTTT. It translates to CASRYRGSMAGELFF.

The chain employs TRBV27 and TRBJ2-7; no firm D call. The germline gives CDR1 MNHEY, CDR2 SMNVEV (reference sequence). This CDR3 has 14 residues. Trimming removed 8 bases at V and 5 bases at J, with 19 bases between. CDR3: CASWRGGRLDEQYF. The CDR3 region has the DNA TGTGCCAGCTGGCGCGGCGGCCGTCTGGACGAGCAGTACTTC.

The chain joins TRBV18 to TRBJ2-1; 8 positions match TRBD1. This CDR3 is built from 12 residues. The V gene's germline CDR1 is KGHSH and CDR2 LQKENI. Unmatched junction bases numbered 7, after V lost 6 bases and J lost 12 bases. CDR3 bases: TGTGCCAGCTCGCCAGAGACAGGGGTGCAGTTCTTC. Translated, it gives CASSPETGVQFF. The full variable domain, completed using reference TRBV18 and TRBJ2-1, is NAGVMQNPRHLVRRRGQEARLRCSPMKGHSHVYWYRQLPEEGLKFMVYLQKENIIDESGMPKERFSAEFPKEGPSILRIQQVVRGDSAAYFCASSPETGVQFFGPGTRLTVL.

This clonotype was seen more than once but under ten times. This chain connects TRBV10-3 to TRBJ1-5; 8 nucleotides line up with TRBD1. V was clipped by 3 bases and J by 2 bases; unmatched bases: 3. Germline-derived CDR1 and CDR2 are ENHRY and SYGVKD. The CDR3 loop spans 15 amino acids. The CDR3 region has the DNA TGTGCCATCAGTGATCGGGGACAGGGCAATCAGCCCCAGCATTTT. Its protein product is CAISDRGQGNQPQHF.

Ten or more counts support this clonotype. One end of the junction is discordant with germline, which a read error may explain. The chain employs TRBV15 and TRBJ2-2, with D unresolved. CDR3 length equals 12 residues. The germline CDR1 and CDR2 sequences are LNHNV and YYDKDF (reference sequence). In DNA, the CDR3 is TGTGCCACCAGCAGTGGAACCGGGCAGCTGTTTTTT. It is translated as CATSSGTGQLFF. Filled out from reference TRBV15 and TRBJ2-2, the complete variable domain reads DAMVIQNPRYQVTQFGKPVTLSCSQTLNHNVMYWYQQKSSQAPKLLFHYYDKDFNNEADTPDNFQSRRPNTSFCFLDIRSPGLGDTAMYLCATSSGTGQLFFGEGSRLTVL.

Only a few counts were recorded for this clonotype. The rearrangement links TRBV21-1 to TRBJ2-2; the D call of TRBD2 is as the table states it, not checked on the DNA. TRBV21-1 counts as a pseudogene. This CDR3 comprises 19 residues. CDR3 sequence: CASSKARTSGRMETGELFF. Here the CDR3 DNA reads TGTGCCAGCAGCAAAGCGAGGACTAGCGGGAGGATGGAGACCGGGGAGCTGTTTTTT.

This clonotype came up many times. The V gene is TRBV2, the J gene TRBJ1-5; D gene uncertain. V shed 2 bases and J shed 0 bases, with 5 bases lying between them. Germline CDR1 SNHLY, CDR2 FYNNEI. CDR3 length: 14 residues. The CDR3 sequence is CASSEWRSNQPQHF. The CDR3 DNA follows: TGTGCCAGCAGTGAATGGCGTAGCAATCAGCCCCAGCATTTT.

This clonotype was picked up many times. The rearrangement links TRBV5-1 to TRBJ2-1, with TRBD1 matching 8 bases. CDR1 is SGHRS and CDR2 is YFSETQ in the germline V gene. After removal of 4 bases from V and 2 bases from J, the junction contained 8 bases not matched to a gene. This CDR3 region has 16 residues. The CDR3 DNA sequence: TGCGCCAGCAGCGAAGGACAGGGTATGCCCTACAATGAGCAGTTCTTC. Translated, it gives CASSEGQGMPYNEQFF.

The chain recombines TRBV27 with TRBJ2-2; the match to TRBD2 covers 7 bases. The CDR3 spans 19 residues. The V gene's germline CDR1 is MNHEY and CDR2 SMNVEV (reference sequence). The J segment lost 7 bases and the V segment lost 6 bases, leaving 23 bases of the junction unmatched. CDR3 DNA: TGTGCCAGCAGAGCAACGGGGCGGGGACTAACCAAAGGTGGCGGGGAGCTGTTTTTT. Protein sequence: CASRATGRGLTKGGGELFF.

The sample holds a few counts of this clonotype. The chain links TRBV20-1 to TRBJ2-7; 11 bases are a match to TRBD1. The CDR3 covers 13 residues. The V segment lost 6 bases and the J segment 3 bases; nucleotides outside the gene matches: 4. The germline CDR1 and CDR2 sequences are DFQATT and SNEGSKA (reference sequence). CDR3: CSAEGTGGYEQYF. The CDR3 DNA reads TGCAGTGCGGAGGGGACAGGGGGCTACGAGCAGTACTTC.

This clonotype was counted a few times. The chain joins TRBV5-1 to TRBJ2-3; TRBD2 agrees at 11 bases. V gave up 2 bases and J gave up 2 bases; unmatched junction bases: 4. Germline V lookup: CDR1 SGHRS, CDR2 YFSETQ. The length of the CDR3 is 16 residues. CDR3 amino acids: CASSFGTSGITDTQYF. The CDR3 DNA is TGCGCCAGCAGCTTTGGGACTAGCGGAATCACAGATACGCAGTATTTT.

This chain uses TRBV19 with TRBJ2-1; 7 bases are shared with TRBD1. Germline V gives CDR1 LNHDA, CDR2 SQIVND (reference sequence). The CDR3 extends over 15 amino acids. V shed 7 bases, J shed 3 bases, and the junction held 9 bases outside the gene matches. The CDR3 DNA is TGTGCCAGTACTTCACAGGGGTTCGGCTACAATGAGCAGTTCTTC. Amino acid sequence: CASTSQGFGYNEQFF.

This clonotype appeared many times. The chain has TRBV12-3 or TRBV12-4 and TRBJ1-5; D gene unclear. CDR3 length equals 14 residues. Trimming removed 2 bases at V and 1 base at J, with 6 bases between. The chain's CDR3 is CASSLSGSNQPQHF. The CDR3 DNA reads as TGTGCCAGCAGTTTATCGGGGAGCAATCAGCCCCAGCATTTT.

This clonotype occurred a few times. The J gene is TRBJ2-7, the V gene TRBV20-1; 7 bases are a match to TRBD1. This CDR3 is 17 amino acids long. The junction had 15 bases not matched to a gene; V was cut back by 1 base and J by 3 bases. Germline V lookup: CDR1 DFQATT, CDR2 SNEGSKA (reference sequence). DNA of the CDR3: TGCAGTGCTAGAGGGACGACAGAGACAGGGTTACGCTACGAGCAGTACTTC. Translating gives CSARGTTETGLRYEQYF.